Listed here are 2 T cell receptor beta chains from one sample, sequenced in a study of T-cell reconstitution after alpha-beta-depleted transplantation in children. Preparation of the TCRbeta library was carried out with unique molecular identifiers. Via MiXCR, TCRdb re-called the PCR reads, giving one row per CDR3 protein. The sample has hundreds of thousands of distinct CDR3 sequences; 32% are singletons. The sample consisted of PBMCs from the stem cell graft donor, taken from the stem cell graft. All receptors derive from a human donor who donated a stem cell graft to a child with aplastic anemia.

This clonotype turned up a few times. The chain couples TRBV7-9 to TRBJ2-5; 7 nucleotides match TRBD1. Per the germline V gene, CDR1 is SEHNR and CDR2 is FQNEAQ (reference sequence). The junction had 8 bases not matched to a gene; V was cut back by 5 bases and J by 5 bases. The CDR3 extends over 14 amino acids. CDR3 sequence: CASSERQGWETQYF. The DNA for the CDR3 is TGTGCCAGCAGCGAACGACAGGGTTGGGAGACCCAGTACTTC.

This chain connects TRBV20-1 to TRBJ2-5; D is unclear. V dropped 2 bases and J dropped 5 bases, with 12 bases sitting between them. Looked up from germline, CDR1 is DFQATT and CDR2 is SNEGSKA (reference sequence). The CDR3 consists of 13 residues. In DNA, the CDR3 is TGCAGTGCTAGAAGGGCAGGCACGGAGACCCAGTACTTC. This codes for CSARRAGTETQYF.